This TCR beta chain comes out of a study of blood T cell repertoires in COVID-19. Study context: Samples taken during acute and convalescent COVID-19 were collected in the United States, Italy and Spain. From T cells, B-cell-depleted T cells, or PBMCs came the material, which was cDNA or gDNA.

The data were produced by immunoSEQ multiplex PCR, yet TCRdb's version contains in-frame clones alone and is incomplete. The table lists some 260,000 clones, 85% to 90% of them singletons, with around 1.7% in the top ten. As regards this clone: In the same sample, other DNA sequences code for this CDR3.

Germline V gene sequence: CDR1 SGHRS, CDR2 YFSETQ. The V end lost 2 bases, the J end lost 4 bases, and 12 bases lay between the germline ends. The CDR3 has 14 amino acids. Participants' own reports of clinical history determined their cohort assignment. The chain has TRBV5-1 and TRBJ1-1; a possible D gene is TRBD1 (5 bases). Input material: PBMCs or T cells enriched from blood (not recorded which). This sequence originates from a man aged 40-49 years who had recovered from COVID-19. The CDR3 loop reads CASSLNTGGTEAFF. The CDR3 DNA is TGCGCCAGCAGCTTAAACACGGGGGGCACTGAAGCTTTCTTT.